This is a list of T cell receptor beta chains from one sample in a study of blood T cell repertoires in COVID-19. The method was immunoSEQ multiplex PCR; TCRdb's version includes in-frame clones alone and lacks a portion of them. The data show 390,000 or so clones, roughly nine tenths seen once. The sequenced material came from PBMCs or T cells enriched from blood (not recorded which). These receptor sequences come from a man between 18 and 35 years old who had recovered from COVID-19. Both conserved end residues are part of each CDR3. D genes are given only for firm matches. Rows may omit the clone size; those that give it use once, few, many or a size class.

>TRBV27|TRBJ2-1|-|once
TGTGCCAGCAGTGCCCCGAGGAATGAGCAGTTCTTC
CASSAPRNEQFF
>TRBV6-5|TRBJ1-4|-|-
TGTGCCAGCAGTTACTGGGGGCCAAATGAAAAACTGTTTTTT
CASSYWGPNEKLFF
>TRBV29-1|TRBJ2-1|TRBD2|-
TGCAGCGTCCTAGCGGGAGTACTTTACAATGAGCAGTTCTTC
CSVLAGVLYNEQFF
>TRBV6-2/TRBV6-3|TRBJ2-3|TRBD2|-
TGTGCCAGCAGTTTGGGACTAGCGGCCCCCACAGATACGCAGTATTTT
CASSLGLAAPTDTQYF
>TRBV7-3|TRBJ2-4|-|-
TGTGCCAGCGAAGGGAACCCCACTAGAAGGTCGGACATTCAGTACTTC
CASEGNPTRRSDIQYF
>TRBV10-3|TRBJ2-2|-|-
TGTGCCATCAGTGAACGGGCAGGGTTGAACACCGGGGAGCTGTTTTTT
CAISERAGLNTGELFF
>TRBV25-1|TRBJ2-5|TRBD1|-
TGTGCCAGCAGTGAGGCCACTGGACAGGGGCCCTGGGAGACCCAGTACTTC
CASSEATGQGPWETQYF
>TRBV5-1|TRBJ1-5|-|-
TGCGCCAGCAGCTTGGGCCCGGGGAGCAATCAGCCCCAGCATTTT
CASSLGPGSNQPQHF
>TRBV18|TRBJ2-1|TRBD1|-
TGTGCCAGCTCCGCTCGGGACAGGGGGGGACATGAGCAGTTCTTC
CASSARDRGGHEQFF
>TRBV5-8|TRBJ2-4|-|-
TGTGCCAGCAGCTTGGGGGCAGGGCTGATTAACATTCAGTACTTC
CASSLGAGLINIQYF
>TRBV11-3|TRBJ2-2|TRBD1|-
TGTGCCAGCAGCAGACAGGGGAACACCGGGGAGCTGTTTTTT
CASSRQGNTGELFF
>TRBV5-1|TRBJ2-7|TRBD1|few
TGCGCCAGCAGCGTGGGACAGGGGGCGTACGAGCAGTACTTC
CASSVGQGAYEQYF
>TRBV9|TRBJ2-3|TRBD2|-
TGTGCCAGCAGCCCGCACGGACTAGCGGGAGCGACAGATACGCAGTATTTT
CASSPHGLAGATDTQYF
>TRBV5-1|TRBJ2-1|TRBD2|-
TGCGCCAGCCACGGGACTAGCGGTAACTCCTACAATGAGCAGTTCTTC
CASHGTSGNSYNEQFF
>TRBV6-5|TRBJ1-2|TRBD1|once
TGTGCCAGCAGTCCTCCAACAGGGGTACATGGCTACACCTTC
CASSPPTGVHGYTF
>TRBV7-6|TRBJ2-7|-|-
TGTGCCAGCAGCTTAGAGGCACGGGGTTCCGAGCAGTACTTC
CASSLEARGSEQYF
>TRBV28|TRBJ1-5|-|-
TGTGCCAGCAGTTTAGCGAATCAGCCCCAGCATTTT
CASSLANQPQHF
>TRBV28|TRBJ1-2|-|-
TGTGCCAGCAGTCGCGGGGCAGCTCGAAACTATGGCTACACCTTC
CASSRGAARNYGYTF
>TRBV5-6|TRBJ1-5|-|-
TGTGCCAGCAGCTTGGGAGACTCGCCCCAGCATTTT
CASSLGDSPQHF
>TRBV5-1|TRBJ2-2|TRBD1|-
TGCGCCAGCAGTTGGGACAGGGGAAACACCGGGGAGCTGTTTTTT
CASSWDRGNTGELFF
>TRBV7-8|TRBJ1-6|-|-
TGTGCCAGCAGCTTAGGCGGACTCTCCTATAATTCACCCCTCCACTTT
CASSLGGLSYNSPLHF
>TRBV5-5|TRBJ1-2|-|-
TGTGCCAGCAGCTCGACCGGGCAGGGCTATGGCTACACCTTC
CASSSTGQGYGYTF
>TRBV7-8|TRBJ1-5|TRBD1|-
TGTGCCAGCAGCTTACGGACAGGGGGAGAAGGGCCCCAGCATTTT
CASSLRTGGEGPQHF
>TRBV12-3/TRBV12-4|TRBJ1-1|-|-
TGTGCCAGCAGACCTCCGGGATTGACTGAAGCTTTCTTT
CASRPPGLTEAFF
>TRBV3-1/TRBV3-2|TRBJ2-1|TRBD2|-
TGTGCCAGCAGCCACAGCGGGAGTTGGGATGAGCAGTTCTTC
CASSHSGSWDEQFF
>TRBV28|TRBJ1-1|TRBD1|-
TGTGCCAGCAGTTCACAGGGGGCCCGAACTGAAGCTTTCTTT
CASSSQGARTEAFF
>TRBV29-1|TRBJ2-7|-|-
TGCAGCGTTGTTACAGGGTACCGCTCCTACGAGCAGTACTTC
CSVVTGYRSYEQYF
>TRBV28|TRBJ2-1|-|-
TGTGCCAGCAGTTTAGCCAGGAGAGCGGGGACAGGTCACAATGAGCAGTTCTTC
CASSLARRAGTGHNEQFF
>TRBV6-5|TRBJ2-7|TRBD1|-
TGTGCCAGCAGTCGCGGACAGGGTTCCTACGAGCAGTACTTC
CASSRGQGSYEQYF
>TRBV11-3|TRBJ2-1|TRBD2|-
TGTGCCAGCAGCTTAGAGGCTAGCGGGAGCGGTGAGCAGTTCTTC
CASSLEASGSGEQFF
>TRBV7-9|TRBJ2-7|TRBD2|-
TGTGCCAGCAGCTTCGGCATAGCGGGAGGGCACTACGAGCAGTACTTC
CASSFGIAGGHYEQYF
>TRBV18|TRBJ1-2|-|-
TGTGCCAGCTCACTAGGGCAGGGCTATGGCTACACCTTC
CASSLGQGYGYTF
>TRBV7-6|TRBJ2-3|TRBD2|-
TGTGCCAGCAGCTTAGAGGGGACTACCACAGATACGCAGTATTTT
CASSLEGTTTDTQYF
>TRBV7-8|TRBJ2-3|-|-
TGTGCCAGCAGCTTAATTGGGGGCCGCCAGGATACGCAGTATTTT
CASSLIGGRQDTQYF
>TRBV24-1|TRBJ2-7|-|-
TGTGCCACCAGTGAGCGGGACAGAGAACCCCCCGAGCAGTACTTC
CATSERDREPPEQYF
>TRBV28|TRBJ1-4|-|-
TGTGCCAGCAGTTATCAGTGGAGGGCTAATGAAAAACTGTTTTTT
CASSYQWRANEKLFF
>TRBV9|TRBJ2-5|TRBD1|-
TGTGCCAGCAGCGTTGGACAGGGAAAGACCCAGTACTTC
CASSVGQGKTQYF
>TRBV20-1|TRBJ1-3|-|-
TGCAGTGCTAGTTACAGCACCTCTGGAAACACCATATATTTT
CSASYSTSGNTIYF
>TRBV7-9|TRBJ2-1|-|-
TGTGCCAGCAGCCAATCCGGGGAGCAGTTCTTC
CASSQSGEQFF
>TRBV29-1|TRBJ2-1|TRBD2|-
TGCAGCGTGTCGGACCGGACTAGCGGGAGGGCCTACAATGAGCAGTTCTTC
CSVSDRTSGRAYNEQFF
>TRBV5-1|TRBJ1-2|-|-
TGCGCCAGCAGCCAAACCCCGACAGGTTTTAGTGGAGGCTACACCTTC
CASSQTPTGFSGGYTF
>TRBV9|TRBJ2-3|-|-
TGTGCCAGCAGCCCAAGTTACAGGGATTTATACACAGATACGCAGTATTTT
CASSPSYRDLYTDTQYF
>TRBV6-5|TRBJ1-5|-|-
TGTGCCAGCAAGGGGATGCCGGGCAATCAGCCCCAGCATTTT
CASKGMPGNQPQHF
>TRBV3-1/TRBV3-2|TRBJ1-6|TRBD1|-
TGTGCCAGCAGCCAAGAGCACAGGGGCGCTTCACCCCTCCACTTT
CASSQEHRGASPLHF
>TRBV11-2|TRBJ2-1|-|-
TGTGCCAGCAGCTCCCACAGGGCCCCCTACAATGAGCAGTTCTTC
CASSSHRAPYNEQFF
>TRBV30|TRBJ1-6|-|-
TGTGCCTGGAGTGCTCTTAATTCACCCCTCCACTTT
CAWSALNSPLHF
>TRBV5-6|TRBJ2-1|-|-
TGTGCCAGCAGCCCGGGCGGGCTTCGGGAGCAGTTCTTC
CASSPGGLREQFF
>TRBV5-1|TRBJ2-3|-|-
TGCGCCAGCAGCCAAACAGGGCCGGGCACAGATACGCAGTATTTT
CASSQTGPGTDTQYF
>TRBV7-6|TRBJ2-1|TRBD2|-
TGTGCCAGCAGCCATGCGGGAGTGGCCTACAATGAGCAGTTCTTC
CASSHAGVAYNEQFF
>TRBV7-3|TRBJ2-7|TRBD1|-
TGTGCCAGCAGCCACGGGACAGATCAAGAGCAGTACTTC
CASSHGTDQEQYF
>TRBV9|TRBJ1-2|TRBD1|-
TGTGCCAGCAGTCAGGGACAGAGCTATGGCTACACCTTC
CASSQGQSYGYTF
>TRBV5-1|TRBJ1-2|-|-
TGCGCCAGCAGCTTGGAGGGGCGCGGCTATGGCTACACCTTC
CASSLEGRGYGYTF
>TRBV11-3|TRBJ2-1|-|few
TGTGCCAGCAGCCCTACTAGAGGTTATGAGCAGTTCTTC
CASSPTRGYEQFF